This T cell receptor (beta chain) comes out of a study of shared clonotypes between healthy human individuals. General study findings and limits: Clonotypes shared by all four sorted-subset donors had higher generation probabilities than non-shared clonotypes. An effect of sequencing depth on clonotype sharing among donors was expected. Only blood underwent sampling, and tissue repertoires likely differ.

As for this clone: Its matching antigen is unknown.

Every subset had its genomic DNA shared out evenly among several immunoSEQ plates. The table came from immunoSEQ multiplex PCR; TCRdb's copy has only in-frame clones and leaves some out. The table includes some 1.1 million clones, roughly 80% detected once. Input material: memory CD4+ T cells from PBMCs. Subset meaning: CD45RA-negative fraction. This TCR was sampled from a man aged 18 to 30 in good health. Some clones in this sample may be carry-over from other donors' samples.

CDR3 in DNA: TGTGCCAGCAGTGTACAGTTGGGAGATACGCAGTATTTT. This gives the protein CASSVQLGDTQYF. The chain has TRBV6-1 and TRBJ2-3; D is undetermined. Germline CDR1 is MNHNS and CDR2 is SASEGT. V lost 4 bases and J 5 bases, leaving 10 bases between the germline ends. This CDR3 comprises 13 residues.